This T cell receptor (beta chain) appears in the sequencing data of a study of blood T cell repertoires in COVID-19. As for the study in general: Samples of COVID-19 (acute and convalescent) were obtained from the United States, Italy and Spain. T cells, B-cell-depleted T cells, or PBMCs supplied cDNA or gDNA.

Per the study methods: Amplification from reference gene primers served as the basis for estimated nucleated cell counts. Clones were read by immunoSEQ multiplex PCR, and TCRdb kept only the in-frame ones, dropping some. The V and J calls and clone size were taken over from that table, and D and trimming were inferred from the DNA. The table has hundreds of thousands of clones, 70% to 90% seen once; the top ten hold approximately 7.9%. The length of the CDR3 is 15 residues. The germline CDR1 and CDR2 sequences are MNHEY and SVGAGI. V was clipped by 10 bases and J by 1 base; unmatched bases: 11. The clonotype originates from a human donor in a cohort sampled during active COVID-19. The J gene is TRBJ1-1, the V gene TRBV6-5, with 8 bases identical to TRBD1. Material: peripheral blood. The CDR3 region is CAIKGRQGSNTEAFF. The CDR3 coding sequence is TGTGCCATAAAGGGCCGACAGGGGTCGAACACTGAAGCTTTCTTT.